This T cell receptor (beta chain) was identified during a study of regulatory T cells in long-lasting Graves disease. Study-wide results and limits: Results may be inaccurate due to the small sample size.

On this clonotype itself: The antigen remains undetermined.

The CDR3 sequence is 15 residues long. Germline assignment: CDR1 MNHEY and CDR2 SVGEGT. Unmatched junction bases numbered 11, after V lost 8 bases and J lost 3 bases. Library construction for TCR beta used iRepertoire HTBI primers and Arm-PCR of CDR3 regions. As originally analysed: Gene usage covered about 62 TRBV and 14 TRBJ segments. TCRdb called the multiplex PCR reads again in MiXCR, with one record for every CDR3 protein. These V and J calls rely on TCRdb rather than the paper's analysis. The sample includes some 370,000 distinct CDR3 sequences, around 20% of them seen just once. Time point noted: persistent/refractory GD, antithyroid drugs over 5 years with positive TRAb. RNA isolated from PBMCs was used to make the TCR library. The patients were drawn from one endocrinology department in Xi'an, China.

Sequencing was performed on peripheral blood mononuclear cells (PBMCs), taken when the disease was refractory, from a patient treated with antithyroid drugs. The sequence was collected from a female donor with Graves disease. This rearrangement joins TRBV6-2 or TRBV6-3 to TRBJ2-7, with 9 bases lining up with TRBD2. The CDR3: CASGSTSGVYYEQYF. CDR3 nucleotide sequence: TGTGCCAGCGGCTCGACTAGCGGAGTTTACTACGAGCAGTACTTC.